This T cell receptor beta chain was captured in a study of identical twins. The CDR3 runs 15 residues. The junction had 4 bases not matched to a gene; V was cut back by 5 bases and J by 1 base. Template switching added a universal primer binding site, and final cDNA carried unique molecular identifiers. TCRdb analysed the 5' RACE reads with MiXCR anew, one entry per CDR3 protein. The sample has 350,000 or so distinct CDR3 sequences; 7% to 9.5% are singletons. This clonotype was counted only a few times. Its matching antigen is unknown. Study-level points and caveats: High-abundance cord blood beta clonotypes had fewer insertions; memory repertoires showed none. A cross-sectional statistical analysis, not follow-up of the same donors, supported the conclusions.

This TCR was sampled from a woman aged 50 to 60 in good health. The sample was naive T cells sorted from blood. The chain is built from TRBV12-3 or TRBV12-4 and TRBJ2-1; 8 bases fit TRBD1. For the CDR3, the DNA is TGTGCCAGCAGTCCCCGACAGGGGTCCTACAATGAGCAGTTCTTC. Amino acid sequence: CASSPRQGSYNEQFF.